The clone carrying this T cell receptor beta chain turned up a few times. CDR3 length: 14 residues. CDR1 KGHDR and CDR2 SFDVKD come from the germline V gene. The V and J ends lost 2 bases and 7 bases respectively, with 13 bases between them. The data originate from a study of type 1 regulatory T cells. Whole-study context: An in vitro protocol generated T-allo10, a Tr1-enriched, alloantigen-specific CD4 T cell product.

TCRdb reprocessed the reads via MiXCR and lists one record per CDR3 protein. Here the sample spans approximately 97,000 distinct CDR3 sequences, about a third being singletons. This receptor was obtained from a human donor in good health. V gene TRBV24-1 combines with J gene TRBJ2-5; D may match TRBD1 or TRBD2 (6 bases each). Sequenced: CD4+ T cells, either the whole sample or a sorted fraction (not recorded which). CDR3 DNA: TGTGCCACCAGTGATTACAACAGGGAGGCGACCCAGTACTTC. Translating it yields CATSDYNREATQYF.